The 27 T cell receptor beta chains presented below share a single source sample, sequenced in a study of T-cell memory formation after mild COVID-19 (TCRdb year 2021). Library preparation employed 5' RACE. TCRdb lists the instrument as Illumina NovaSeq 6000. TCRdb reworked the public reads: Q25 trimming with fastp, MiXCR clone assembly, productive beta chains retained. For every CDR3 protein sequence, its rows merge into one entry that carries the most common genes and DNA. This sample is represented by 150,000 to 200,000 distinct CDR3 sequences; roughly 15% of them were singletons. Of the sample, roughly 13% is held by the ten largest clones. The material sequenced was PBMCs or a T cell subset sorted from them (not recorded which). All receptors come from an adult woman who had mild COVID-19 (a few samples of this study predate the infection). The sample titles of this study are shuffled in the database, so cell type and time point are left out; the donor was told from shared clones.

This clonotype was recorded once. V and J are TRBV19 and TRBJ1-1, with 9 bases lining up with TRBD1. Germline V gives CDR1 LNHDA, CDR2 SQIVND (reference sequence). With V trimmed by 6 bases and J by 4 bases, 3 bases remained unmatched. CDR3 length: 13 residues. The CDR3 loop is CASRLDRGTEAFF. In DNA form, the CDR3 reads TGTGCCAGTAGGTTGGACAGGGGCACTGAAGCTTTCTTT. The full variable domain, rest sourced from reference TRBV19 and TRBJ1-1, is DGGITQSPKYLFRKEGQNVTLSCEQNLNHDAMYWYRQDPGQGLRLIYYSQIVNDFQKGDIAEGYSVSREKKESFPLTVTSAQKNPTAFYLCASRLDRGTEAFFGQGTRLTVV.

This clonotype came up once. The chain couples TRBV6-1 to TRBJ1-1; tentative D call: TRBD1 (6 bases). The V end was cut by 6 bases, the J end by 0 bases, with 17 bases between. Germline V gene lookup returns CDR1 MNHNS and CDR2 SASEGT. The CDR3 is made up of 16 amino acids. The DNA for the CDR3 is TGTGCCAGCAGACCAACTGCAGGGGACATGAACACTGAAGCTTTCTTT. Translating gives CASRPTAGDMNTEAFF.

The chain combines TRBV5-6 with TRBJ1-1; no clear D gene. Germline CDR1 reads SGHDT; CDR2 reads YYEEEE. This CDR3 comprises 14 residues. The V end was cut by 0 bases, the J end by 2 bases, with 8 bases between. The CDR3: CASSLVGGNTEAFF. In nucleotides, the CDR3 is TGTGCCAGCAGCTTGGTCGGAGGAAACACTGAAGCTTTCTTT.

This clonotype was counted at least ten times. The rearrangement joins TRBV6-5 to TRBJ2-3, with D tentatively TRBD2 (5 bases). Germline V gene data show CDR1 as MNHEY and CDR2 as SVGAGI. The CDR3 covers 15 residues. V lost 0 bases, J lost 6 bases, and 13 bases lay in between. CDR3 DNA: TGTGCCAGCAGTTACTCGACCGGGATCGCCGATACGCAGTATTTT. This encodes CASSYSTGIADTQYF.

This clonotype was seen only a few times. The chain has TRBV6-6 and TRBJ2-2; perhaps D is TRBD1 or TRBD2 (6 bases each). This CDR3 has 22 amino acids. The V end lost 5 bases, the J end lost 4 bases, and 35 bases lay between the germline ends. Per the germline V gene, CDR1 is MNHNY and CDR2 is SVGAGI (reference sequence). The CDR3 DNA sequence: TGTGCCAGCAGTAAGAACAAAGGGCAAAACAGGGAGGAGATGAGGCGCACCGGGGAGCTGTTTTTT. This translates into CASSKNKGQNREEMRRTGELFF.

This clonotype has just a few counts. This sequence joins TRBV15 and TRBJ2-1, with 8 nucleotides matching TRBD1. This CDR3 has 15 amino acids. The V gene end was trimmed by 5 bases and the J gene end by 9 bases; junction bases not matched to a gene: 12. Germline assignment: CDR1 LNHNV and CDR2 YYDKDF (reference sequence). The CDR3 DNA follows: TGTGCCACCAGCGTTCGGACAGGGTATAGGACTGAGCAGTTCTTC. It codes for CATSVRTGYRTEQFF.

This clonotype showed up just a few times. The V and J genes are TRBV4-2 and TRBJ2-1; either TRBD1 or TRBD2 may supply D (6 bases each). The V end was cut by 2 bases, the J end by 5 bases, with 10 bases between. The CDR3 consists of 14 residues. CDR1 is LGHNA and CDR2 is YNFKEQ in the germline V gene. As DNA, the CDR3 is TGTGCCAGCAGCCAAAAAGGGGGGAACAATGAGCAGTTCTTC. This encodes CASSQKGGNNEQFF.

Only a few counts were recorded for this clonotype. This chain connects TRBV25-1 to TRBJ1-2; D perhaps matches TRBD1 (6 bases). This CDR3 contains 17 residues. Germline lookup yields CDR1 MGHDK and CDR2 SYGVNS. Trimming stripped 1 base from V and 0 bases from J, with 15 bases between. CDR3 sequence reads: CASSESGRGPANYGYTF. The DNA of the CDR3 is TGTGCCAGCAGTGAATCGGGCAGGGGCCCCGCTAACTATGGCTACACCTTC.

The V and J genes are TRBV12-3 or TRBV12-4 and TRBJ1-1; D is ambiguous. The CDR3 extends over 13 amino acids. Trimming removed 7 bases at V and 0 bases at J, with 9 bases between. The CDR3 nucleotides read TGTGCCAGCACTATGCTGATGAACACTGAAGCTTTCTTT. Translated: CASTMLMNTEAFF.

The rearrangement joins TRBV6-2 or TRBV6-3 to TRBJ2-2; D call uncertain. Germline CDR1 reads MNHEY; CDR2 reads SVGEGT. The CDR3 length is 14 residues. Trimming took 0 bases from V and 4 from J, leaving 6 bases between them. Here the CDR3 DNA reads TGTGCCAGCAGTTACTCAGGCACCACCGGGGAGCTGTTTTTT. Protein sequence: CASSYSGTTGELFF.

V and J are TRBV11-1 and TRBJ2-1; the D is unclear. The V and J ends lost 1 base and 6 bases respectively, with 7 bases between them. CDR1 and CDR2 from the germline V gene are SGHAT and FQDESV (reference sequence). The CDR3 runs 13 residues. CDR3 region: CASSLGQRNEQFF. The CDR3 coding sequence is TGTGCCAGCAGCTTAGGTCAGCGCAATGAGCAGTTCTTC.

The rearrangement links TRBV5-6 to TRBJ2-6; D gene unclear. The CDR3 totals 15 residues. V shed 4 bases and J shed 0 bases, with 8 bases lying between them. CDR1 is SGHDT and CDR2 is YYEEEE in the germline V gene. CDR3 DNA: TGTGCCAGCAGCCCGCACGGCTCTGGGGCCAACGTCCTGACTTTC. This encodes CASSPHGSGANVLTF. Using reference TRBV5-6 and TRBJ2-6 for the parts outside the CDR3, the full variable domain is DAGVTQSPTHLIKTRGQQVTLRCSPKSGHDTVSWYQQALGQGPQFIFQYYEEEERQRGNFPDRFSGHQFPNYSSELNVNALLLGDSALYLCASSPHGSGANVLTFGAGSRLTVL.

The chain has TRBV4-3 and TRBJ2-7, with 9 bases that match TRBD1. V gave up 0 bases and J gave up 3 bases; unmatched junction bases: 9. Germline CDR1 and CDR2: LGHNA and YSLEER. The CDR3 sequence is 17 residues long. The CDR3 spells CASSQETRDRAFYEQYF. In DNA form, the CDR3 reads TGCGCCAGCAGCCAAGAGACCCGGGACAGGGCCTTCTACGAGCAGTACTTC.

This clonotype was found a few times. This rearrangement joins TRBV24-1 to TRBJ2-7; 12 bases agree with TRBD1. V lost 3 bases to trimming and J lost 0 bases; unmatched junction nucleotides: 5. This CDR3 has 17 amino acids. Germline loops: CDR1 KGHDR, CDR2 SFDVKD. The CDR3 DNA reads as TGTGCCACCAGTGATGGGACAGGGGGCCCGAGCTCCTACGAGCAGTACTTC. This gives the protein CATSDGTGGPSSYEQYF.

This clonotype was seen more than once but under ten times. V usage is TRBV12-3 or TRBV12-4 and J usage is TRBJ1-5, with D perhaps TRBD1 (6 bases). The CDR3 extends over 17 amino acids. Deletions cut 3 bases from V and 1 base from J, with 16 bases between. The CDR3 nucleotides read TGTGCCAGCAGTTTTCGGGGGCGAGAGAACAGCAATCAGCCCCAGCATTTT. Translating it yields CASSFRGRENSNQPQHF.

This clonotype was observed a handful of times. The genes are TRBV11-2 and TRBJ2-1; tentative D call: TRBD2 (5 bases). V was pared by 2 bases and J by 7 bases, with 15 bases between. The germline CDR1 and CDR2 sequences are SGHAT and FQNNGV. There are 15 residues in the CDR3. The chain's CDR3 is CASSLTSLLTNEQFF. CDR3 sequence (DNA): TGTGCCAGCAGCTTAACTAGTCTCCTAACGAATGAGCAGTTCTTC.

This clonotype has a single count. The chain employs TRBV12-3 or TRBV12-4 and TRBJ2-5; TRBD1 might be the D (6 bases). The CDR3 spans 15 residues. Trimming left V 4 bases short and J 4 bases short, with 16 bases between. CDR3 nucleotide sequence: TGTGCCAGCAGTTCCCGCCGCGGACAGCGAGAGACCCAGTACTTC. This sequence encodes CASSSRRGQRETQYF.

The V gene is TRBV27, the J gene TRBJ2-1; perhaps TRBD1 as D (6 bases). The CDR3 has 13 amino acids. The germline CDR1 and CDR2 sequences are MNHEY and SMNVEV (reference sequence). Trimming stripped 8 bases from V and 3 bases from J, with 11 bases between. The CDR3: CASSEGVYNEQFF. In DNA, the CDR3 is TGTGCCAGCTCAGAGGGGGTCTACAATGAGCAGTTCTTC.

The rearrangement links TRBV13 to TRBJ2-1; no clear D. Trimming pared 5 bases from V and 0 bases from J, leaving 14 bases between. The germline V gene has CDR1 PRHDT and CDR2 FYEKMQ (reference sequence). CDR3 length equals 16 residues. CDR3 sequence (DNA): TGTGCCAGCAGCGGAAGGACGGGCAACTCCTACAATGAGCAGTTCTTC. It is translated as CASSGRTGNSYNEQFF.

The rearrangement links TRBV2 to TRBJ2-1; TRBD2 agrees at 8 bases. V lost 6 bases to trimming and J lost 7 bases; unmatched junction nucleotides: 5. Germline V gene sequence: CDR1 SNHLY, CDR2 FYNNEI. This CDR3 spans 13 amino acids. As DNA, the CDR3 is TGTGCCAGCAGGCGGGGGGAAGATAATGAGCAGTTCTTC. Residues: CASRRGEDNEQFF.

This clonotype has a handful of counts. The V gene is TRBV2, the J gene TRBJ2-3, with TRBD1 as a possible D gene (5 bases). Trimming left V 7 bases short and J 8 bases short, with 13 bases between. The CDR3 is 12 amino acids. CDR1 is SNHLY and CDR2 is FYNNEI in the germline V gene. Here the CDR3 DNA reads TGTGCCAGCACCGACAGTTCCCTTACGCAGTATTTT. It translates to CASTDSSLTQYF.

A few counts support this clonotype. V usage is TRBV2 and J usage is TRBJ2-5, with 7 bases that match TRBD1. The CDR3 is 12 residues long. V lost 6 bases, J lost 4 bases, and 2 bases stayed unmatched. Germline lookup yields CDR1 SNHLY and CDR2 FYNNEI. The CDR3, as DNA: TGTGCCAGCAGCTACAGGGGAGAGACCCAGTACTTC. This gives the protein CASSYRGETQYF.

The rearrangement joins TRBV2 to TRBJ2-3, with TRBD2 identical over 7 bases. The germline CDR1 and CDR2 sequences are SNHLY and FYNNEI. With 4 bases clipped from V and 5 bases from J, the junction kept 3 bases outside the gene matches. The CDR3 spans 13 residues. CDR3 sequence reads: CASSGGEGDTQYF. The CDR3, as DNA: TGTGCCAGCAGTGGTGGGGAGGGAGATACGCAGTATTTT.

The chain combines TRBV5-1 with TRBJ1-1; D uncertain. Trimming left V 5 bases short and J 2 bases short, with 16 bases between. The germline gives CDR1 SGHRS, CDR2 YFSETQ. This CDR3 comprises 15 residues. CDR3 residues: CASSSVGEPNTEAFF. The DNA of the CDR3 is TGCGCCAGCAGTTCCGTCGGGGAACCCAACACTGAAGCTTTCTTT.

This clonotype was detected many times. V usage is TRBV6-5 and J usage is TRBJ2-1, with D unresolved. Germline CDR1 is MNHEY and CDR2 is SVGAGI. CDR3 length: 11 amino acids. Trimming removed 2 bases from V and 10 bases from J, with 6 bases in between. The CDR3 region is CASSYASEQFF. CDR3 in DNA: TGTGCCAGCAGTTACGCGAGCGAGCAGTTCTTC.

DNA of the CDR3: TGTGCCAGCAGTGGCCAGGGGGGGCGGGAGACCCAGTACTTC. Protein sequence: CASSGQGGRETQYF. V is TRBV25-1 and J is TRBJ2-5, with D possibly being TRBD1 or TRBD2 (7 bases each). Trimming pared 4 bases from V and 5 bases from J, leaving 14 bases between. The CDR3 totals 14 residues. Germline CDR1 is MGHDK and CDR2 is SYGVNS.

This clonotype was detected only a few times. The chain couples TRBV6-5 to TRBJ2-3; TRBD2 might be the D (5 bases). V lost 6 bases and J 0 bases, leaving 13 bases between the germline ends. The CDR3 totals 15 residues. The germline CDR1 and CDR2 sequences are MNHEY and SVGAGI. CDR3 DNA: TGTGCCAGCAGACACTTCTCGGGGAGCACAGATACGCAGTATTTT. It encodes CASRHFSGSTDTQYF.